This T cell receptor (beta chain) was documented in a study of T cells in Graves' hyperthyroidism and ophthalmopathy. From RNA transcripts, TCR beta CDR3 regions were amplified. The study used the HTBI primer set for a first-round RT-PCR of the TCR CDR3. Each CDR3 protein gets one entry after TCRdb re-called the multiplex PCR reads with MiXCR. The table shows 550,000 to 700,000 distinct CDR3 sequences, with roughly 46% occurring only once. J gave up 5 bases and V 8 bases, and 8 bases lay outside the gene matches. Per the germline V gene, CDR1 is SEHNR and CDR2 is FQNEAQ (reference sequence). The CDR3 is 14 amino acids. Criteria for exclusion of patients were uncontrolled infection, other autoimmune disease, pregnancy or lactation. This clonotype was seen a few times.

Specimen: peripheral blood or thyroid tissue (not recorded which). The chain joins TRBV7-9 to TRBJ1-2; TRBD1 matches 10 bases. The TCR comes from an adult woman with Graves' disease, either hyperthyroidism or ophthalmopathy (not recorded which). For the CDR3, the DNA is TGTGCCAGCTCCCCGGGGACAGGGGAGTATGGCTACACCTTC. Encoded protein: CASSPGTGEYGYTF.